A single sample gave rise to the 14 T cell receptor beta chains below, sequenced in a study of shared clonotypes between healthy human individuals. Using immunoSEQ multiplex PCR, the repertoire was profiled, and TCRdb retains in-frame clones only, with some absent. The sample records under 650,000 clones, approximately 95% being singletons. Sequenced input: naive CD4+ T cells sorted from blood. Noted subset: CD45RA+ positively selected. The receptors were gathered from a woman aged 25 to 39 in good health.

The chain joins TRBV25-1 to TRBJ2-5, with D possibly matching TRBD1 (5 bases). V shed 3 bases and J shed 10 bases, with 18 bases lying between them. The CDR3 consists of 14 residues. Per the germline V gene, CDR1 is MGHDK and CDR2 is SYGVNS. CDR3 DNA sequence: TGTGCCAGCAGTGACTGGGGCAGACCTTCGGTCCAGTACTTC. Its protein is CASSDWGRPSVQYF.

This clone has just a few counts. CDR3 sequence (DNA): TGTGCCAGCAGCCCCGCGGATTACTCCTACGAGCAGTACTTC. Translated, it gives CASSPADYSYEQYF. V gene TRBV13 combines with J gene TRBJ2-7; D not resolved. The CDR3 covers 14 residues. Germline V gene data show CDR1 as PRHDT and CDR2 as FYEKMQ (reference sequence). V shed 5 bases and J shed 0 bases, with 11 bases lying between them.

This clone has a single count. The chain carries TRBV18 and TRBJ2-2; 7 bases match TRBD2. The ends lost 6 bases at V and 6 bases at J; junction bases unmatched: 4. Germline-derived CDR1 and CDR2 are KGHSH and LQKENI. The CDR3 is 13 residues long. CDR3 loop: CASSPTSPGELFF. DNA of the CDR3: TGTGCCAGCTCGCCGACTAGCCCCGGGGAGCTGTTTTTT.

The CDR3, as DNA: TGTGCCAGCAGCCCCGGGACCTACAATGAGCAGTTCTTC. It is translated as CASSPGTYNEQFF. The rearrangement links TRBV6-6 to TRBJ2-1; tentative D call: TRBD2 (5 bases). CDR1 is MNHNY and CDR2 is SVGAGI in the germline V gene (reference sequence). Trimming pared 6 bases from V and 2 bases from J, leaving 8 bases between. The CDR3 extends over 13 amino acids.

This clone was counted once. The chain recombines TRBV5-1 with TRBJ2-7; weak D call: TRBD2 (7 bases). The germline V gene has CDR1 SGHRS and CDR2 YFSETQ. V was pared by 1 base and J by 7 bases, with 21 bases between. This CDR3 contains 16 residues. The CDR3 reads CASSLSGTTGQGEQYF. The CDR3 DNA sequence: TGCGCCAGCAGCTTGTCCGGGACTACCGGGCAGGGGGAGCAGTACTTC. The entire variable domain, with the rest obtained from reference TRBV5-1 and TRBJ2-7, is as follows: KAGVTQTPRYLIKTRGQQVTLSCSPISGHRSVSWYQQTPGQGLQFLFEYFSETQRNKGNFPGRFSGRQFSNSRSEMNVSTLELGDSALYLCASSLSGTTGQGEQYFGPGTRLTVT.

CDR3 residues: CASSESGSRETQYF. The CDR3 bases are TGTGCCAGCAGTGAATCTGGGAGTCGGGAGACCCAGTACTTC. The chain carries TRBV6-1 and TRBJ2-5; tentatively, D is TRBD2 (5 bases). Trimming stripped 2 bases from V and 5 bases from J, with 12 bases between. The germline gives CDR1 MNHNS, CDR2 SASEGT. The CDR3 sequence is 14 residues long.

Remarks on this clone: A junction end diverges from the germline sequence, so it may reflect a read error. The chain employs TRBV4-1 and TRBJ2-5; no clear D gene. The assigned J gene may be wrong: the sequence end matches TRBJ2-7 better. Looked up from germline, CDR1 is MGHRA and CDR2 is YSYEKL. The length of the CDR3 is 13 residues. DNA for the CDR3: TGCGCCAGCGGCCAAGATGGCGTCTACGAGCAGTACTTC. Amino acid sequence: CASGQDGVYEQYF.

A single count supports this clone. The sample has other DNA sequences that encode this CDR3 too. The chain employs TRBV5-1 and TRBJ2-7; 8 nucleotides match TRBD2. CDR3 length: 13 residues. V lost 2 bases and J lost 3; bases outside the gene matches: 1. The germline CDR1 and CDR2 sequences are SGHRS and YFSETQ. CDR3 nucleotides: TGCGCCAGCAGCTTTACTAGCGGCTACGAGCAGTACTTC. Its translation: CASSFTSGYEQYF. Variable domain in full (rest from reference TRBV5-1 and TRBJ2-7): KAGVTQTPRYLIKTRGQQVTLSCSPISGHRSVSWYQQTPGQGLQFLFEYFSETQRNKGNFPGRFSGRQFSNSRSEMNVSTLELGDSALYLCASSFTSGYEQYFGPGTRLTVT.

The rearrangement links TRBV10-3 to TRBJ1-1; D is unclear. CDR3 size: 16 residues. Germline V CDR1 and CDR2: ENHRY, SYGVKD. Trimming cost V 5 bases and J 0 bases, with 16 bases left between them. The CDR3 nucleotides read TGTGCCATCAGTAAATCCCCAGTGAGGGTGAACACTGAAGCTTTCTTT. This translates into CAISKSPVRVNTEAFF.

V and J are TRBV28 and TRBJ2-7; D is undetermined. This CDR3 region has 14 residues. Looked up from germline, CDR1 is MDHEN and CDR2 is SYDVKM. V was cut by 2 bases and J by 4 bases, with 12 bases left in between. CDR3 in DNA: TGTGCCAGCAGTTTAAGTGTCTTCCCTTACGAGCAGTACTTC. This gives the protein CASSLSVFPYEQYF.

The rearrangement joins TRBV9 to TRBJ1-5; 9 bases agree with TRBD1. Germline CDR1 SGDLS, CDR2 YYNGEE. J gave up 7 bases and V 3 bases, and 8 bases lay outside the gene matches. CDR3 length: 15 amino acids. The CDR3: CASSAGTGLKQPQHF. CDR3 DNA: TGTGCCAGCAGCGCCGGGACAGGGTTGAAACAGCCCCAGCATTTT.

The chain has TRBV19 and TRBJ2-5, with TRBD1 identical over 7 bases. From germline, CDR1 is LNHDA and CDR2 SQIVND (reference sequence). The CDR3 is 15 residues long. The V gene end was trimmed by 8 bases and the J gene end by 1 base; junction bases not matched to a gene: 10. Here the CDR3 DNA reads TGTGCCAGTTCCGATGGACAGGATTTCCAAGAGACCCAGTACTTC. Amino acid sequence: CASSDGQDFQETQYF.

The rearrangement links TRBV30 to TRBJ1-1; 8 bases align to TRBD1. The junction had 12 bases not matched to a gene; V was cut back by 3 bases and J by 0 bases. This CDR3 is 17 amino acids long. Germline loops: CDR1 GTSNPN, CDR2 SVGIG (reference sequence). CDR3 protein: CAWSPRQGTSMNTEAFF. CDR3 nucleotides: TGTGCCTGGAGCCCGAGACAGGGGACCTCGATGAACACTGAAGCTTTCTTT.

V gene TRBV5-1 combines with J gene TRBJ2-1, with D perhaps TRBD2 (5 bases). CDR1 is SGHRS and CDR2 is YFSETQ in the germline V gene. V lost 5 bases and J 2 bases, leaving 11 bases between the germline ends. The CDR3 has 14 amino acids. The CDR3 spells CASSIEGAYNEQFF. CDR3 nucleotide sequence: TGCGCCAGCAGTATAGAGGGCGCCTACAATGAGCAGTTCTTC. Filled out from reference TRBV5-1 and TRBJ2-1, the complete variable domain reads KAGVTQTPRYLIKTRGQQVTLSCSPISGHRSVSWYQQTPGQGLQFLFEYFSETQRNKGNFPGRFSGRQFSNSRSEMNVSTLELGDSALYLCASSIEGAYNEQFFGPGTRLTVL.